The 27 T cell receptor beta chains reported below all come from one sample, sequenced in a study of blood T cells in healthy people across ages. A sample-barcoded 5' primer and a J-beta primer mix were used in a second PCR of about 7 to 12 cycles. TCRdb re-analysed the 5' RACE reads in MiXCR, keeping a single row per CDR3 protein. The data hold about 730,000 distinct CDR3 sequences, with 40% to 45% observed a single time. Sequencing was done on a sample of blood. All receptors come from a woman aged 60 to 75 in good health.

On this clonotype: At one boundary the junction diverges from the germline segment, which might be a read error. The genes are TRBV6-5 and TRBJ2-3, with TRBD2 matching over 13 bases. CDR3 size: 19 residues. Germline loops: CDR1 MNHEY, CDR2 SVGAGI. The CDR3 DNA is TGTGTCAGCAGTTACCAACTAGCGGGGGGGCCCGAAGGCACAGATACGCAGTATTTT. Protein sequence: CVSSYQLAGGPEGTDTQYF.

The J gene is TRBJ2-2, the V gene TRBV7-6; TRBD2 matches 13 bases. V was clipped by 4 bases and J by 4 bases; unmatched bases: 3. The CDR3 runs to 16 residues. Germline V CDR1 and CDR2: SGHVS, FNYEAQ. CDR3 bases: TGTGCCAGCAGCTCAGGACTAGCGGGGGCCACCGGGGAGCTGTTTTTT. Residues: CASSSGLAGATGELFF.

This chain connects TRBV7-8 to TRBJ1-5; D unclear. Trimming shortened V by 5 bases and J by 7 bases, and 18 bases separated the two germline ends. The CDR3 has 15 amino acids. CDR1 and CDR2 (germline): SGHVS, FQNEAQ. In DNA, the CDR3 is TGTGCCAGCAGCCCAGACCGGACGGCCGGGCAGCCCCAGCATTTT. It translates to CASSPDRTAGQPQHF.

The CDR3 loop reads CASSVGYSYEQYF. CDR3 in DNA: TGTGCCAGCAGTGTCGGTTATTCCTACGAGCAGTACTTC. The chain joins TRBV12-3 or TRBV12-4 to TRBJ2-7; D unclear. Deletions cut 5 bases from V and 1 base from J, with 9 bases between. This CDR3 has 13 amino acids.

V gene TRBV3-1 combines with J gene TRBJ2-1; D is unclear. The V end lost 2 bases, the J end lost 7 bases, and 12 bases lay between the germline ends. Germline loops: CDR1 LGHDT, CDR2 YNNKEL (reference sequence). The CDR3 runs 14 residues. The CDR3 region is CASSQPPLVNEQFF. CDR3 DNA sequence: TGTGCCAGCAGCCAACCACCACTTGTTAATGAGCAGTTCTTC.

This clonotype has just a few counts. The chain recombines TRBV7-2 with TRBJ2-3, with D possibly matching TRBD1 (6 bases). Germline loops: CDR1 SGHTA, CDR2 FQGNSA. The CDR3 runs to 15 residues. Trimming took 4 bases from V and 3 from J, leaving 14 bases between them. CDR3 protein: CASSSPSTGTDTQYF. In DNA, the CDR3 is TGTGCCAGCAGCTCCCCGAGCACAGGGACAGATACGCAGTATTTT.

This clonotype was counted a few times. This sequence joins TRBV12-3 or TRBV12-4 and TRBJ2-3; D is uncertain. The ends were cut back, 6 bases at V and 0 bases at J, with 4 bases in the middle. The CDR3 has 12 amino acids. CDR3 in amino acids: CASRYSTDTQYF. In DNA form, the CDR3 reads TGTGCCAGCAGGTATAGCACAGATACGCAGTATTTT.

The chain has TRBV5-1 and TRBJ1-1; possibly TRBD1 for D (5 bases). This CDR3 comprises 15 residues. V lost 4 bases and J lost 1, with 14 bases in between. Germline CDR1 reads SGHRS; CDR2 reads YFSETQ. CDR3 protein: CASSPERGRNTEAFF. In nucleotides, the CDR3 is TGCGCCAGCAGCCCGGAAAGGGGCCGGAACACTGAAGCTTTCTTT.

Note on this clonotype: A much larger clonotype is one base distant, so this may be a read error. The chain uses TRBV6-4 and TRBJ2-3, with D possibly being TRBD1 (5 bases). The length of the CDR3 is 15 residues. Germline V gives CDR1 MRHNA, CDR2 SNTAGT. The CDR3 DNA sequence: TGTACCAGCAGTGACAGTAGGGGTGGCACAGATACGCAGTATTTT. It specifies CTSSDSRGGTDTQYF.

This clonotype has only a few counts. The chain recombines TRBV2 with TRBJ2-7; D might be TRBD1 or TRBD2, each matching 5 bases. In germline, CDR1 is SNHLY, CDR2 FYNNEI. This CDR3 contains 12 residues. Deletions cut 6 bases from V and 2 bases from J, with 8 bases between. The CDR3 loop reads CASRGEPYEQYF. CDR3 nucleotide sequence: TGTGCCAGCAGGGGGGAGCCCTACGAGCAGTACTTC.

This clonotype came up many times. The chain recombines TRBV2 with TRBJ2-7; D is unclear. V dropped 6 bases and J dropped 3 bases, with 15 bases sitting between them. This CDR3 spans 14 amino acids. CDR1 is SNHLY, CDR2 FYNNEI, per germline. This CDR3 is CASSSSTLGYEQYF. CDR3 nucleotide sequence: TGTGCCAGCAGCTCTAGTACATTAGGCTACGAGCAGTACTTC.

The gene calls are TRBV20-1 and TRBJ2-5; TRBD2 matches at 8 bases. The CDR3 length is 15 residues. The V gene's germline CDR1 is DFQATT and CDR2 SNEGSKA (reference sequence). J gave up 5 bases and V 3 bases, and 11 bases lay outside the gene matches. The DNA for the CDR3 is TGCAGTGCTAGTCTTCCGACGACTAGCGTGGAGACCCAGTACTTC. This translates into CSASLPTTSVETQYF.

This sequence joins TRBV12-3 or TRBV12-4 and TRBJ2-5, with 10 nucleotides matching TRBD1. V gave up 3 bases and J gave up 6 bases; unmatched junction bases: 10. The CDR3 runs to 16 residues. The CDR3, as DNA: TGTGCCAGCAGTTTGGGACAGGGGTCTAATATAAAGACCCAGTACTTC. Protein: CASSLGQGSNIKTQYF.

The V gene is TRBV2, the J gene TRBJ1-4; the match to TRBD1 covers 10 bases. Germline assignment: CDR1 SNHLY and CDR2 FYNNEI. After removal of 6 bases from V and 0 bases from J, the junction contained 7 bases not matched to a gene. The CDR3 consists of 17 residues. In nucleotides, the CDR3 is TGTGCCAGCAGCTTGGGGACAGGGGCCACAACTAATGAAAAACTGTTTTTT. The encoded protein is CASSLGTGATTNEKLFF.

This clonotype turned up a few times. The chain joins TRBV5-1 to TRBJ2-3, with 7 bases matching TRBD2. V trimming: 7 bases; J trimming: 5 bases; junction bases outside the gene matches: 13. CDR3 length: 15 residues. Germline CDR1 is SGHRS and CDR2 is YFSETQ. The CDR3 DNA sequence: TGCGCCAGCGACTCCTGGGCGGGAGAGGAAGATACGCAGTATTTT. Its protein is CASDSWAGEEDTQYF. The full variable domain, in which reference TRBV5-1 and TRBJ2-3 provide the parts outside the CDR3, is KAGVTQTPRYLIKTRGQQVTLSCSPISGHRSVSWYQQTPGQGLQFLFEYFSETQRNKGNFPGRFSGRQFSNSRSEMNVSTLELGDSALYLCASDSWAGEEDTQYFGPGTRLTVL.

Concerning this clonotype: The junction shows a germline mismatch at one end, possibly a read error. This chain connects TRBV6-2 or TRBV6-3 to TRBJ2-5; 7 bases fit TRBD1. Looked up from germline, CDR1 is MNHEY and CDR2 is SVGEGT. The CDR3 covers 15 residues. CDR3 region: CASSFATGAQATQYF. The CDR3 DNA reads TGTGCCAGCAGTTTCGCAACAGGGGCCCAAGCGACCCAGTACTTC.

This clonotype was seen only a few times. V and J are TRBV28 and TRBJ2-7; D ambiguous. In germline, CDR1 is MDHEN, CDR2 SYDVKM. V dropped 8 bases and J dropped 3 bases, with 11 bases sitting between them. This CDR3 has 12 residues. This CDR3 is CASGKDSYEQYF. CDR3 coding DNA: TGTGCCAGCGGTAAGGATAGCTACGAGCAGTACTTC.

The rearrangement joins TRBV27 to TRBJ2-1; D is tentatively TRBD1 or TRBD2 (5 bases each). Germline values: CDR1 MNHEY, CDR2 SMNVEV (reference sequence). The CDR3 is made up of 15 amino acids. V lost 4 bases and J 8 bases, leaving 18 bases between the germline ends. Here the CDR3 DNA reads TGTGCCAGCAGTTCCATGGGGGAGTTACGAGATGAGCAGTTCTTC. Protein: CASSSMGELRDEQFF.

The chain is built from TRBV18 and TRBJ1-4; D unresolved. The V end lost 6 bases, the J end lost 5 bases, and 10 bases lay between the germline ends. The CDR3 is 13 amino acids. Per the germline V gene, CDR1 is KGHSH and CDR2 is LQKENI. This CDR3 is CASSTDANEKLFF. The CDR3 nucleotides are TGTGCCAGCTCCACGGACGCAAATGAAAAACTGTTTTTT.

The chain is built from TRBV6-4 and TRBJ2-3; weak D call: TRBD2 (6 bases). Germline values: CDR1 MRHNA, CDR2 SNTAGT. V shed 3 bases and J shed 4 bases, with 17 bases lying between them. The CDR3 extends over 16 amino acids. The CDR3 DNA sequence: TGTGCCAGCAGTGAAGCCGGCAGCGGAGGGGCAGATACGCAGTATTTT. Protein sequence: CASSEAGSGGADTQYF.

The gene calls are TRBV20-1 and TRBJ2-5; TRBD2 matches 12 bases. Germline assignment: CDR1 DFQATT and CDR2 SNEGSKA (reference sequence). The V segment lost 0 bases and the J segment 11 bases; nucleotides outside the gene matches: 10. The CDR3 is made up of 15 amino acids. CDR3 residues: CSAREASGRASEQYF. The CDR3 region has the DNA TGCAGTGCTAGAGAGGCTAGCGGGAGGGCCAGTGAGCAGTACTTC.

This chain links TRBV2 with TRBJ1-1; 9 bases are a match to TRBD1. The CDR3 extends over 16 amino acids. Germline V gives CDR1 SNHLY, CDR2 FYNNEI. J was trimmed by 3 bases and V by 4 bases; bases with no gene match: 9. DNA for the CDR3: TGTGCCAGCAGTGTTGACACAGGGGGCAGGGACACTGAAGCTTTCTTT. Protein product: CASSVDTGGRDTEAFF.

This clonotype was seen a handful of times. The chain recombines TRBV12-3 or TRBV12-4 with TRBJ2-5, with TRBD1 as a possible D gene (6 bases). Trimming left V 3 bases short and J 5 bases short, with 19 bases between. The CDR3 is made up of 16 amino acids. Here the CDR3 DNA reads TGTGCCAGCAGTTTGTTGGTAGGGACACCTCGTGAGACCCAGTACTTC. Encoded protein: CASSLLVGTPRETQYF.

The chain joins TRBV10-3 to TRBJ2-3; 7 bases are a match to TRBD1. Germline lookup yields CDR1 ENHRY and CDR2 SYGVKD. V gave up 6 bases and J gave up 0 bases; unmatched junction bases: 3. The CDR3 consists of 14 residues. CDR3 in amino acids: CAIRQGSSTDTQYF. CDR3 nucleotides: TGTGCCATCAGACAGGGGTCTAGCACAGATACGCAGTATTTT.

This clonotype occurred a few times. The CDR3 spells CASSGRGSEQFF. CDR3 bases: TGTGCCAGCAGCGGGAGGGGTAGTGAGCAGTTCTTC. The chain employs TRBV7-2 and TRBJ2-1, with 7 bases lining up with TRBD2. Losses at the gene ends were 5 bases for V and 9 bases for J; bases not matched to a gene: 4. Germline values: CDR1 SGHTA, CDR2 FQGNSA. This CDR3 has 12 amino acids.

Ten or more counts support this clonotype. V usage is TRBV4-3 and J usage is TRBJ2-1; D possibly corresponds to TRBD1 (5 bases). Germline-derived CDR1 and CDR2 are LGHNA and YSLEER. CDR3 size: 12 residues. The V gene lost 0 bases and the J gene lost 11 bases, with 8 bases spanning the gap. The chain's CDR3 is CASSQDRGKQFF. The CDR3 DNA sequence: TGCGCCAGCAGCCAAGATAGGGGCAAGCAGTTCTTC.

This clonotype was seen a single time. CDR3 region: CASSPEEEGQFF. CDR3 sequence (DNA): TGTGCCAGCAGCCCCGAGGAAGAGGGGCAGTTCTTC. V is TRBV11-2 and J is TRBJ2-1, with D maybe TRBD2 (5 bases). The V gene lost 5 bases and the J gene lost 12 bases, with 14 bases spanning the gap. The CDR3 is 12 amino acids. Germline V gives CDR1 SGHAT, CDR2 FQNNGV. The whole variable domain, filled in from reference TRBV11-2 and TRBJ2-1, reads EAGVAQSPRYKIIEKRQSVAFWCNPISGHATLYWYQQILGQGPKLLIQFQNNGVVDDSQLPKDRFSAERLKGVDSTLKIQPAKLEDSAVYLCASSPEEEGQFFGPGTRLTVL.